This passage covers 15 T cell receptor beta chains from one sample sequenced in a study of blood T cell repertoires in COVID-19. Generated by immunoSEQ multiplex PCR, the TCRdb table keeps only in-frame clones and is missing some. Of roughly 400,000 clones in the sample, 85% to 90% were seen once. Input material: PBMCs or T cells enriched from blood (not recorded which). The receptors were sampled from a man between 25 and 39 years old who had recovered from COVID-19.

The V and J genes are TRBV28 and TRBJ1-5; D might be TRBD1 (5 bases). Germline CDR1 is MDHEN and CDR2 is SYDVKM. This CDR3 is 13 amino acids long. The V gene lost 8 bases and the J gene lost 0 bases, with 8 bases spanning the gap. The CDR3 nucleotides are TGTGCCAGCCACAGGAATAGCAATCAGCCCCAGCATTTT. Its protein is CASHRNSNQPQHF.

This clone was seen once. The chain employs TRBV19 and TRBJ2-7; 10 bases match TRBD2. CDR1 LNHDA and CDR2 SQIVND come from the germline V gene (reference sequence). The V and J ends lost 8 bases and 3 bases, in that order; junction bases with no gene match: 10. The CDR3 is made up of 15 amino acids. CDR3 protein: CASGESSGRFYEQYF. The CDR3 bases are TGTGCCAGTGGGGAATCTAGCGGGAGATTCTACGAGCAGTACTTC.

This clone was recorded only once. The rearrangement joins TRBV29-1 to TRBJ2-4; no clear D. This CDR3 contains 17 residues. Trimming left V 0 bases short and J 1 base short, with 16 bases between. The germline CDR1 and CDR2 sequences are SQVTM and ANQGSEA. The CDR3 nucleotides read TGCAGCGTTGAAGATCTTCGAAATACCGGGGCCAAAAACATTCAGTACTTC. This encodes CSVEDLRNTGAKNIQYF.

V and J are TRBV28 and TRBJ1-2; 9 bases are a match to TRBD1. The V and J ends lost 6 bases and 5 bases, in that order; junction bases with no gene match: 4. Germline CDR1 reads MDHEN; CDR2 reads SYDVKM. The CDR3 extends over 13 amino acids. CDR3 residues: CASSPTGGYGYTF. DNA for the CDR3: TGTGCCAGCAGCCCGACAGGGGGATATGGCTACACCTTC.

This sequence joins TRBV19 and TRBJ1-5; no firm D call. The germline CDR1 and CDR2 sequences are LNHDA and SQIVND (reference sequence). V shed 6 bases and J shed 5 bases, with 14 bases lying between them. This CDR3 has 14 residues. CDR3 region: CASRARSAHQPQHF. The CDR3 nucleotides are TGTGCCAGTAGAGCGCGGAGTGCACATCAGCCCCAGCATTTT.

CDR3 protein: CATSDLALAGGPDTQYF. The CDR3 coding sequence is TGTGCCACCAGTGACTTGGCGCTAGCGGGGGGCCCAGATACGCAGTATTTT. The chain links TRBV24-1 to TRBJ2-3; TRBD2 agrees at 11 bases. This CDR3 spans 17 amino acids. Germline V CDR1 and CDR2: KGHDR, SFDVKD. V dropped 4 bases and J dropped 4; count of bases not matched to a gene: 9.

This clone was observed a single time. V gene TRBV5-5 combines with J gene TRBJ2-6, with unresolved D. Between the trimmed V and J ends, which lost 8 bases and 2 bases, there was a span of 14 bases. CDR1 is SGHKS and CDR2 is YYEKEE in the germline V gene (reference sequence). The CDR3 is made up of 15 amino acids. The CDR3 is CASQQSLAGANVLTF. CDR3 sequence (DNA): TGTGCCAGTCAACAATCCCTGGCTGGGGCCAACGTCCTGACTTTC.

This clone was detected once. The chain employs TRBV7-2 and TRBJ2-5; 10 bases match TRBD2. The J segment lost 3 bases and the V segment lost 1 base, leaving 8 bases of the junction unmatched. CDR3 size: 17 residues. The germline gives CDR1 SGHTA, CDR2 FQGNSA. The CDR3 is CASSLGVRLAGEETQYF. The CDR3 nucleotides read TGTGCCAGCAGCTTAGGCGTTCGGCTAGCGGGGGAAGAGACCCAGTACTTC.

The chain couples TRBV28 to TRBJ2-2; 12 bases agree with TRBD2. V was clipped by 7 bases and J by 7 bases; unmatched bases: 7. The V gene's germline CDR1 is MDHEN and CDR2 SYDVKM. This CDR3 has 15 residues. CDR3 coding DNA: TGTGCCAGCACTAAAGGACTAGCGGGAAGCGGGGAGCTGTTTTTT. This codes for CASTKGLAGSGELFF. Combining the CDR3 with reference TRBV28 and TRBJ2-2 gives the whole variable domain DVKVTQSSRYLVKRTGEKVFLECVQDMDHENMFWYRQDPGLGLRLIYFSYDVKMKEKGDIPEGYSVSREKKERFSLILESASTNQTSMYLCASTKGLAGSGELFFGEGSRLTVL.

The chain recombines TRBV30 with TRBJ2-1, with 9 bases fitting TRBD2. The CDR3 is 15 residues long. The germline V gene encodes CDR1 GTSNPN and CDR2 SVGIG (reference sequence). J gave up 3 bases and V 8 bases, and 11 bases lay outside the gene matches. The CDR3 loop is CAGSGASGIYNEQFF. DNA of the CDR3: TGTGCCGGGTCTGGGGCTAGCGGGATCTACAATGAGCAGTTCTTC.

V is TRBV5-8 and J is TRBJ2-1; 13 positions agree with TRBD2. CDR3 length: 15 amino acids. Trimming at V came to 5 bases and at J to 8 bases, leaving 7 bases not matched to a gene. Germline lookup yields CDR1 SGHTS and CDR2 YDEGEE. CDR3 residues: CASSSGLAGYYEQFF. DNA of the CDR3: TGTGCCAGCAGTTCGGGACTAGCGGGATATTATGAGCAGTTCTTC.

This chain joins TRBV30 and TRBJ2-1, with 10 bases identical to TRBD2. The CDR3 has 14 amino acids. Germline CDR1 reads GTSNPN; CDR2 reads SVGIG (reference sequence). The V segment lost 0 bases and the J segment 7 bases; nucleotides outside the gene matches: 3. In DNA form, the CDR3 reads TGTGCCTGGAGTGTAATAGCGGGAGGTAATGAGCAGTTCTTC. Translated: CAWSVIAGGNEQFF.

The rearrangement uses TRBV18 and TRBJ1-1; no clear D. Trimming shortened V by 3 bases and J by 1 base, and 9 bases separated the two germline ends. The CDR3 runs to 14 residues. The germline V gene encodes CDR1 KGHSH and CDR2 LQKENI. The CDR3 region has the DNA TGTGCCAGCTCACCGGAGTCATCGAACACTGAAGCTTTCTTT. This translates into CASSPESSNTEAFF.

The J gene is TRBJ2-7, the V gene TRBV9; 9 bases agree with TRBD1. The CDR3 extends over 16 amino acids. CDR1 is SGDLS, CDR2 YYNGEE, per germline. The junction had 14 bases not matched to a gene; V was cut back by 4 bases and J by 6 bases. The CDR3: CASSPRGDRADPEQYF. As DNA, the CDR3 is TGTGCCAGCAGCCCCCGTGGGGACAGGGCCGATCCCGAGCAGTACTTC.

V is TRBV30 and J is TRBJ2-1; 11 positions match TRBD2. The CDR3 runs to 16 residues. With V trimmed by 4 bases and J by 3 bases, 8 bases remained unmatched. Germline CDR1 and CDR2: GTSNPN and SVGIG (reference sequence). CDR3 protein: CAWTPPGLAGYNEQFF. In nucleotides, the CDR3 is TGTGCCTGGACCCCGCCCGGACTAGCGGGCTACAATGAGCAGTTCTTC.